The clone carrying this T cell receptor beta chain was picked up one time. At one boundary the junction diverges from the germline segment, which might be a read error. The data were obtained in a study of blood T cell repertoires in COVID-19. The table came from immunoSEQ multiplex PCR; TCRdb's copy has only in-frame clones and leaves some out. This sample has more than 95,000 clones, with 85% to 90% found just once. The CDR3 covers 16 residues. Germline lookup yields CDR1 GTSNPN and CDR2 SVGIG (reference sequence). The chain joins TRBV30 to TRBJ1-5; D unresolved. This clonotype was obtained from a man aged 45-65 years with acute or convalescent COVID-19. The sequencing input was peripheral blood. The DNA for the CDR3 is TGTGCCTGGGGCCGCGGGGAGTGGGTGGGCAATCGGCCCCAGCATTTT. Translation gives CAWGRGEWVGNRPQHF.